The clone carrying this T cell receptor (beta chain) has more than one count but fewer than ten. Its matching antigen is unknown. These data belong to a study of blood T cells in healthy people across ages. Regarding the study as a whole: Estimated diversity, derived from one million T cells, was regarded as an underestimate.

The authors ran a second PCR of 7 to 11 cycles using a sample-barcoded 5' primer and a J-beta primer mix. TCRdb ran MiXCR on the 5' RACE reads and lists one entry per CDR3 protein. The table includes 600,000 to 900,000 distinct CDR3 sequences, under 30% detected once. The CDR3 spans 15 residues. V gave up 7 bases and J gave up 1 base, with 16 bases separating them. Germline CDR1 is MGHDK and CDR2 is SYGVNS. These sequences were also reported in another study, on T cells of mothers and their children.

This sequence originates from a boy between 10 and 17 years old in good health. The chain is built from TRBV25-1 and TRBJ1-1, with D tentatively TRBD1 (5 bases). The sample comprised blood. CDR3 in DNA: TGTGCCAGCATCCCCAAAGGAGACAGGAACACTGAAGCTTTCTTT. Amino acid sequence: CASIPKGDRNTEAFF. Filled out from reference TRBV25-1 and TRBJ1-1, the complete variable domain reads EADIYQTPRYLVIGTGKKITLECSQTMGHDKMYWYQQDPGMELHLIHYSYGVNSTEKGDLSSESTVSRIRTEHFPLTLESARPSHTSQYLCASIPKGDRNTEAFFGQGTRLTVV.